The 17 T cell receptor beta chains listed next were all sequenced from one sample in a study of T cell changes during pregnancy in multiple sclerosis (dated by TCRdb to the late 2010s). The method was the immunoSEQ multiplex PCR assay. TCRdb limited this immuneACCESS table to in-frame rearrangements with V and J called. A share of clones is missing; checked studies link under half to unresolved V genes, and the rest is unexplained. Present in this sample are roughly 100,000 clones, less than 95% of which were seen just once. The top ten clones comprise about 1.5% of the sample. This material consisted of peripheral blood, taken before pregnancy. All receptors come from a female donor with multiple sclerosis, enrolled in a pregnancy study.

The J gene is TRBJ1-1, the V gene TRBV6-6; 7 bases are shared with TRBD1. Germline-derived CDR1 and CDR2 are MNHNY and SVGAGI (reference sequence). V was clipped by 10 bases and J by 0 bases; unmatched bases: 14. CDR3 size: 16 residues. The DNA for the CDR3 is TGTGCCACCTATACACGAGGGACAGAACTGAACACTGAAGCTTTCTTT. Amino acids: CATYTRGTELNTEAFF.

The V and J genes are TRBV28 and TRBJ1-3, with a tentative D call TRBD1 (6 bases). V lost 1 base and J 0 bases, leaving 13 bases between the germline ends. Germline V gene lookup returns CDR1 MDHEN and CDR2 SYDVKM. The CDR3 contains 17 residues. The CDR3 region is CASSLFRGPSSGNTIYF. The CDR3 nucleotides read TGTGCCAGCAGTTTATTCAGGGGACCTTCCTCTGGAAACACCATATATTTT.

This chain joins TRBV6-4 and TRBJ2-3; 9 bases align to TRBD2. Germline-derived CDR1 and CDR2 are MRHNA and SNTAGT. With V trimmed by 3 bases and J by 5 bases, 3 bases remained unmatched. The CDR3 extends over 14 amino acids. Written as DNA, the CDR3 is TGTGCCAGCAGTGAGCGGGGGGGCCAAGATACGCAGTATTTT. This codes for CASSERGGQDTQYF.

The chain is built from TRBV28 and TRBJ1-5; 7 bases map to TRBD1. Unmatched junction bases numbered 7, after V lost 1 base and J lost 1 base. CDR1 is MDHEN, CDR2 SYDVKM, per germline. CDR3 length equals 17 residues. The CDR3 reads CASSLYRGVSSNQPQHF. The CDR3 nucleotides are TGTGCCAGCAGTTTATACAGGGGCGTTTCGAGCAATCAGCCCCAGCATTTT.

The chain joins TRBV5-1 to TRBJ1-1; D is perhaps TRBD1 (6 bases). The CDR3 loop spans 15 amino acids. Germline lookup yields CDR1 SGHRS and CDR2 YFSETQ. The V and J ends lost 4 bases and 6 bases respectively, with 19 bases between them. The CDR3 spells CASSGKQGARAEAFF. DNA of the CDR3: TGCGCCAGCAGCGGAAAACAGGGAGCGCGAGCTGAAGCTTTCTTT.

The rearrangement joins TRBV5-6 to TRBJ2-7; 10 bases map to TRBD1. This CDR3 region has 14 residues. Per the germline V gene, CDR1 is SGHDT and CDR2 is YYEEEE. The trim removed 3 bases at V and 6 bases at J, leaving 6 bases unmatched. DNA for the CDR3: TGTGCCAGCAGCTACACCGGGACAGGGGCCGAGCAGTACTTC. Translating gives CASSYTGTGAEQYF.

V and J are TRBV6-6 and TRBJ1-5; 7 bases are shared with TRBD1. CDR3 length equals 14 residues. Germline V gene lookup returns CDR1 MNHNY and CDR2 SVGAGI (reference sequence). The ends lost 5 bases at V and 7 bases at J; junction bases unmatched: 8. The CDR3 is CASSESTGAQPQHF. The CDR3 DNA follows: TGTGCCAGCAGTGAGTCCACAGGGGCGCAGCCCCAGCATTTT.

CDR3 region: CATSSNLNEKLFF. In DNA, the CDR3 is TGTGCCACCAGCTCTAACCTAAATGAAAAACTGTTTTTT. The rearrangement links TRBV15 to TRBJ1-4; D is unresolved. Germline V gene lookup returns CDR1 LNHNV and CDR2 YYDKDF (reference sequence). The V end lost 5 bases, the J end lost 5 bases, and 9 bases lay between the germline ends. The CDR3 consists of 13 residues. Complete variable domain (other parts from reference TRBV15 and TRBJ1-4): DAMVIQNPRYQVTQFGKPVTLSCSQTLNHNVMYWYQQKSSQAPKLLFHYYDKDFNNEADTPDNFQSRRPNTSFCFLDIRSPGLGDTAMYLCATSSNLNEKLFFGSGTQLSVL.

J is TRBJ1-4 and V is TRBV2; 9 bases agree with TRBD1. The V gene end was trimmed by 6 bases and the J gene end by 6 bases; junction bases not matched to a gene: 2. The CDR3 has 13 amino acids. CDR1 SNHLY and CDR2 FYNNEI come from the germline V gene. As DNA, the CDR3 is TGTGCCAGCAGGGACAGGGGCTATGAAAAACTGTTTTTT. This translates into CASRDRGYEKLFF.

The chain recombines TRBV6-5 with TRBJ1-5; 7 nucleotides line up with TRBD1. Trimming at V came to 6 bases and at J to 4 bases, leaving 3 bases not matched to a gene. The CDR3 extends over 13 amino acids. Per germline, CDR1 MNHEY and CDR2 SVGAGI. The CDR3 sequence is CASRRQGNQPQHF. As DNA, the CDR3 is TGTGCCAGCAGAAGACAGGGAAATCAGCCCCAGCATTTT.

This chain uses TRBV6-5 with TRBJ2-1; a possible D gene is TRBD2 (5 bases). The CDR3 is made up of 14 amino acids. Trimming took off 5 bases at V and 5 bases at J, with 13 bases between the two ends. The germline V gene has CDR1 MNHEY and CDR2 SVGAGI. This CDR3 reads CASSIFGEHNEQFF. Written as DNA, the CDR3 is TGTGCCAGCAGTATCTTCGGGGAACACAATGAGCAGTTCTTC.

The chain combines TRBV6-6 with TRBJ1-1; a weak D match, TRBD1 (6 bases). The CDR3 is made up of 13 amino acids. Looked up from germline, CDR1 is MNHNY and CDR2 is SVGAGI (reference sequence). The germline V and J ends were trimmed by 6 bases and 7 bases, with 15 bases remaining between them. CDR3 sequence reads: CASSRGLWVEAFF. The CDR3 DNA reads as TGTGCCAGCAGCAGGGGCTTGTGGGTTGAAGCTTTCTTT.

The chain carries TRBV27 and TRBJ1-1; TRBD1 is a possible D gene (5 bases). The germline gives CDR1 MNHEY, CDR2 SMNVEV (reference sequence). The CDR3 covers 14 residues. Trimming took 5 bases from V and 2 from J, leaving 12 bases between them. CDR3: CASSPLTANTEAFF. The CDR3 nucleotides are TGTGCCAGCAGTCCCCTGACAGCAAACACTGAAGCTTTCTTT.

V gene TRBV6-1 combines with J gene TRBJ2-3, with D perhaps TRBD2 (5 bases). Trimming cost V 2 bases and J 6 bases, with 9 bases left between them. The CDR3 is made up of 13 amino acids. Germline V CDR1 and CDR2: MNHNS, SASEGT. The DNA for the CDR3 is TGTGCCAGCAGTGAAAGAACGGGGGATACGCAGTATTTT. It encodes CASSERTGDTQYF.

Worth noting for this clone: Other DNA sequences in the same sample also yield this CDR3. The genes are TRBV28 and TRBJ2-7; 9 bases are a match to TRBD1. Looked up from germline, CDR1 is MDHEN and CDR2 is SYDVKM. CDR3 length: 14 residues. V shed 9 bases, J shed 6 bases, and the junction held 12 bases outside the gene matches. The CDR3 protein is CASSRTGAPFEQYF. The CDR3 coding sequence is TGTGCCAGTTCTAGGACAGGGGCCCCCTTCGAGCAGTACTTC.

The J gene is TRBJ2-2, the V gene TRBV7-3, with D unclear. In germline, CDR1 is SGHTA, CDR2 FQGTGA. V was pared by 10 bases and J by 4 bases, with 10 bases between. The CDR3 covers 12 residues. The CDR3 here is CATGPSTGELFF. The CDR3 DNA sequence: TGTGCCACCGGTCCGTCCACCGGGGAGCTGTTTTTT.

This chain uses TRBV7-8 with TRBJ2-7, with TRBD2 matching 10 bases. CDR3 length: 15 residues. J lost 3 bases, V lost 1 base, and 3 bases had no gene match. Germline V gene data show CDR1 as SGHVS and CDR2 as FQNEAQ. CDR3 nucleotides: TGTGCCAGCAGCTTAGGGTCTAGCGGGGGCTACGAGCAGTACTTC. Translating gives CASSLGSSGGYEQYF.